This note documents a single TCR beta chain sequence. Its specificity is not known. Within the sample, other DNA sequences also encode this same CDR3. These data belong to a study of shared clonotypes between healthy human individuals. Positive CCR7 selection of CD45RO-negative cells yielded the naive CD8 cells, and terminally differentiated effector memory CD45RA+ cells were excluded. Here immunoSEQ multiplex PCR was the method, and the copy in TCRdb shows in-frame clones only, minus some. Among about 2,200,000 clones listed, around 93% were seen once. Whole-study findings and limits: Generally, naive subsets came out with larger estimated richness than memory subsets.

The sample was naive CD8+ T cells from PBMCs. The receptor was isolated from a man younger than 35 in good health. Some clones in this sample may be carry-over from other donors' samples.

The CDR3 sequence: CASSQDTRTEAFF. The CDR3, as DNA: TGCGCCAGCAGCCAAGATACACGAACTGAAGCTTTCTTT. The chain recombines TRBV4-3 with TRBJ1-1; no clear D. The CDR3 extends over 13 amino acids. The V gene's germline CDR1 is LGHNA and CDR2 YSLEER. The germline V and J ends were trimmed by 0 bases and 5 bases, with 7 bases remaining between them.